This is a list of T cell receptor beta chains from one sample in a study of OX40 agonist ivuxolimab in advanced cancers. Generated by immunoSEQ multiplex PCR, the TCRdb table keeps only in-frame clones and is missing some. The sample yields approximately 70,000 clones, around 90% seen once. This material consisted of CD4+ or CD8+ T cells sorted from blood, taken in a trial of the OX40 agonist ivuxolimab. The receptors were gathered from an adult with an advanced solid tumor such as melanoma, head and neck, liver or kidney cancer. The CDR3 runs from the conserved cysteine through the conserved F or W. Only some rows state a clone size, as once, few, many or a class for expanded clones.

v_call	clone_size	j_call	cdr3_length	cdr3_aa
TRBV11-3	few	TRBJ2-3	12	CASSLGYMGLYF
TRBV29-1	once	TRBJ2-5	13	CSVEGQGRETQYF
TRBV7-2	.	TRBJ2-5	15	CASSPPPVWLETQYF
TRBV21-1	.	TRBJ1-5	13	CASSYDSDQPQHF
TRBV5-4	.	TRBJ2-2	14	CASRGQGITGELFF
TRBV5-1	.	TRBJ2-1	16	CASSLVGLGIANEQFF
TRBV7-9	.	TRBJ1-3	15	CASSPPEFSGNTIYF
TRBV6-1	.	TRBJ2-2	14	CASRRDSNTGELFF
TRBV18	.	TRBJ2-5	16	CASSPGGQGREETQYF
TRBV9	.	TRBJ1-6	15	CASSVDIPDNSPLHF
TRBV11-2	once	TRBJ2-5	13	CASSFNSQETQYF
TRBV7-2	once	TRBJ2-5	13	CASSTGGWETQYF
TRBV29-1	once	TRBJ2-3	14	CSVEQGLAADTQYF
TRBV7-3	.	TRBJ2-3	16	CASSPRLAGSADTQYF
TRBV19	.	TRBJ2-3	14	CASSGGSGRDTQYF
TRBV18	.	TRBJ2-1	14	CASLRTSGANEQFF
TRBV5-1	.	TRBJ1-1	14	CASSLATGDTEAFF
TRBV7-9	.	TRBJ1-2	14	CASSLNQVLGGYTF
TRBV5-6	.	TRBJ2-7	16	CASSLEVASDSYEQYF
TRBV27	.	TRBJ1-4	14	CASSLLGQGEKLFF
TRBV10-3	few	TRBJ2-3	15	CATSSGTHKTDTQYF
TRBV11-3	.	TRBJ2-1	14	CASSPDRNYNEQFF